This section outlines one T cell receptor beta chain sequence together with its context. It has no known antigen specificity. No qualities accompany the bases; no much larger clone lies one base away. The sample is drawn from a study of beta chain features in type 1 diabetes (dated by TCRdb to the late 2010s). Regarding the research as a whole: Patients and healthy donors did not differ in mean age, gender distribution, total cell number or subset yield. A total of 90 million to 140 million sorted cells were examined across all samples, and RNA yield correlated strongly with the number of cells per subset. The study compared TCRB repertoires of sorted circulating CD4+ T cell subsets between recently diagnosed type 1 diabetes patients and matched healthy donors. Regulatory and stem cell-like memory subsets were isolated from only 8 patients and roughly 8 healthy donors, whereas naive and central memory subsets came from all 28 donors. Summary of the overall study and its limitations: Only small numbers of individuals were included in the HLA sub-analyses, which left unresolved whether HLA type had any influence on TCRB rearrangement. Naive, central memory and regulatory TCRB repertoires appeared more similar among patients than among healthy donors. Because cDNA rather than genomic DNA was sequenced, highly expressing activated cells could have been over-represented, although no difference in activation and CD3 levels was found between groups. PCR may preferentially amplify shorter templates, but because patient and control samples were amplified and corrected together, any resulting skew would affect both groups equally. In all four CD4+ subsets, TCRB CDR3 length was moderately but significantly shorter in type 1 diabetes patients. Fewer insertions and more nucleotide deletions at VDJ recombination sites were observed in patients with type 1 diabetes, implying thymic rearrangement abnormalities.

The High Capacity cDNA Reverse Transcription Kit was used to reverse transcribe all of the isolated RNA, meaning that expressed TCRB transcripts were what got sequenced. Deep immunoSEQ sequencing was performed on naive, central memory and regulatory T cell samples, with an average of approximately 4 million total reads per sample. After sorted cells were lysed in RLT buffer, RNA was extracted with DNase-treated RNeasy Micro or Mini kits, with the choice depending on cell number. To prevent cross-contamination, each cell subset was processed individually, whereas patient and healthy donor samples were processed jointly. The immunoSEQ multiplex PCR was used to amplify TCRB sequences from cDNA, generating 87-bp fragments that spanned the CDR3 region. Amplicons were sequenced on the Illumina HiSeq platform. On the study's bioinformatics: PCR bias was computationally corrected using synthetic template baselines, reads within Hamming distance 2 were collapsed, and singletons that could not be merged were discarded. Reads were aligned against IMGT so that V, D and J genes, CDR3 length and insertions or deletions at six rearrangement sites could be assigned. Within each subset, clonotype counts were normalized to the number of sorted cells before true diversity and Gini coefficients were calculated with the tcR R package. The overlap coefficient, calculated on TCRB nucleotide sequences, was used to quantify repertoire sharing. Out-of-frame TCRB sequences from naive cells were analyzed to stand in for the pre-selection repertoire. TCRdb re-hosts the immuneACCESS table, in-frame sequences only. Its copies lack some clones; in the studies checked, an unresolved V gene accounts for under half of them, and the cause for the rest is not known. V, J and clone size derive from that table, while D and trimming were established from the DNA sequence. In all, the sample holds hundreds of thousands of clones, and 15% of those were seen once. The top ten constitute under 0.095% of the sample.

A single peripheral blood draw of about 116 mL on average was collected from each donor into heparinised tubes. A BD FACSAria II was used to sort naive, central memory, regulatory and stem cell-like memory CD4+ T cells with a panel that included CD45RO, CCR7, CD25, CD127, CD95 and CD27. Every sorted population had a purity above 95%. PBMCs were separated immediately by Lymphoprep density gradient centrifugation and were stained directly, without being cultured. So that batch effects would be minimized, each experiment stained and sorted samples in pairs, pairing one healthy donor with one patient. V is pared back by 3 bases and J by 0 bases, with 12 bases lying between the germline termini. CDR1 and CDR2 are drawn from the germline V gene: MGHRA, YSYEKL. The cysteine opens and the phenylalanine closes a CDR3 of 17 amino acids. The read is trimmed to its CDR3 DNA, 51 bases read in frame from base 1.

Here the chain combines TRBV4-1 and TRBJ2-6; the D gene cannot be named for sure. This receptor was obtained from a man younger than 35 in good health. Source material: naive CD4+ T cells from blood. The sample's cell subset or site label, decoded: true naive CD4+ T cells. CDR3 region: CASSQVYSNSGANVLTF. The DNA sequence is TGCGCCAGCAGCCAGGTTTACAGCAACTCTGGGGCCAACGTCCTGACTTTC.